These 19 T cell receptor beta chains originate from one sample sequenced in a study of cytomegalovirus exposure and HLA in healthy donors. It was with 60 Vbeta and 13 Jbeta primers that the PCR ran. Sequenced by immunoSEQ multiplex PCR; TCRdb stores in-frame clones only, minus some. The table lists over 200,000 clones, over 65% of them singletons, with 1% to 1.5% in the top ten. Material for sequencing was PBMCs. The receptors shown here come from a human donor in good health.

A few counts support this clone. The genes are TRBV7-2 and TRBJ2-5, with TRBD1 matching over 9 bases. After removal of 6 bases from V and 1 base from J, the junction contained 6 bases not matched to a gene. Germline V gives CDR1 SGHTA, CDR2 FQGNSA. This CDR3 has 15 residues. The CDR3: CASSRTGVLQETQYF. In nucleotides, the CDR3 is TGTGCCAGCAGTCGGACAGGGGTCCTCCAAGAGACCCAGTACTTC.

The CDR3 loop is CSVDRGLNTEAFF. Written as DNA, the CDR3 is TGCAGCGTTGACAGGGGCCTGAACACTGAAGCTTTCTTT. J is TRBJ1-1 and V is TRBV29-1; tentatively, D is TRBD1 (6 bases). The germline V gene has CDR1 SQVTM and CDR2 ANQGSEA. V was shortened by 3 bases and J by 0 bases, with 8 bases between the two germline ends. The CDR3 contains 13 residues.

In this sample, this clone turned up a few times. This rearrangement joins TRBV29-1 to TRBJ2-3; a possible D gene is TRBD2 (5 bases). The CDR3 covers 13 residues. V lost 7 bases to trimming and J lost 1 base, with 12 bases between them. Germline lookup yields CDR1 SQVTM and CDR2 ANQGSEA. CDR3 coding DNA: TGCAGCGATGCGCGGCGGGGCACAGATACGCAGTATTTT. It encodes CSDARRGTDTQYF.

This clone was picked up one time. The J gene is TRBJ1-4, the V gene TRBV6-1; no clear D. Deletions cut 7 bases from V and 8 bases from J, with 17 bases between. The germline CDR1 and CDR2 sequences are MNHNS and SASEGT. This CDR3 contains 14 residues. The CDR3 DNA sequence: TGTGCCAGCAATAAACCCGGGGATGTCGAAAAACTGTTTTTT. Its protein is CASNKPGDVEKLFF.

V usage is TRBV10-1 and J usage is TRBJ2-1; possible D gene TRBD2, 6 bases. The CDR3 runs to 13 residues. CDR1 is WNHNN and CDR2 is SYGVQD in the germline V gene (reference sequence). V gave up 3 bases and J gave up 7 bases, with 10 bases separating them. The CDR3 here is CASSDPTSNEQFF. Here the CDR3 DNA reads TGCGCCAGCAGTGACCCGACTAGTAATGAGCAGTTCTTC.

The genes are TRBV6-5 and TRBJ2-7, with 9 positions matching TRBD1. With V trimmed by 2 bases and J by 6 bases, 8 bases remained unmatched. Germline V gene lookup returns CDR1 MNHEY and CDR2 SVGAGI. The CDR3 sequence is 15 residues long. The DNA for the CDR3 is TGTGCCAGCAGTTACCGCGGGACAGGGTATCTCGAGCAGTACTTC. This gives the protein CASSYRGTGYLEQYF.

The rearrangement links TRBV2 to TRBJ2-7; no firm D call. The V gene lost 7 bases and the J gene lost 4 bases, with 17 bases spanning the gap. This CDR3 contains 14 residues. CDR1 is SNHLY, CDR2 FYNNEI, per germline. The CDR3 DNA is TGTGCCAGCAAACCCGACTGGAGTAAGTACGAGCAGTACTTC. As protein: CASKPDWSKYEQYF.

The chain links TRBV6-1 to TRBJ2-1, with 10 bases identical to TRBD2. The CDR3 has 15 residues. CDR1 is MNHNS and CDR2 is SASEGT in the germline V gene. V was clipped by 3 bases and J by 9 bases; unmatched bases: 8. The CDR3 loop reads CASSEASGSGGEQFF. The CDR3 coding sequence is TGTGCCAGCAGTGAGGCTAGCGGGAGTGGAGGTGAGCAGTTCTTC.

The V gene is TRBV30, the J gene TRBJ1-5; D possibly corresponds to TRBD1 (6 bases). The CDR3 length is 13 residues. Trimming stripped 1 base from V and 3 bases from J, with 7 bases between. The germline V gene has CDR1 GTSNPN and CDR2 SVGIG (reference sequence). In nucleotides, the CDR3 is TGTGCCTGGAGTGGGGACACCAATCAGCCCCAGCATTTT. This codes for CAWSGDTNQPQHF.

The chain links TRBV28 to TRBJ1-5, with 10 bases that match TRBD1. Per the germline V gene, CDR1 is MDHEN and CDR2 is SYDVKM. CDR3 length equals 14 residues. V lost 3 bases and J lost 6; bases outside the gene matches: 2. CDR3 residues: CASSLGTGAQPQHF. Written as DNA, the CDR3 is TGTGCCAGCAGTTTGGGGACAGGGGCTCAGCCCCAGCATTTT.

The rearrangement joins TRBV9 to TRBJ2-7; 11 bases are a match to TRBD1. Germline V gene data show CDR1 as SGDLS and CDR2 as YYNGEE. The junction had 4 bases not matched to a gene; V was cut back by 2 bases and J by 6 bases. CDR3 length: 14 residues. The CDR3 DNA follows: TGTGCCAGCAGCGTTGGACAGGGGGCCCTCGAGCAGTACTTC. This encodes CASSVGQGALEQYF.

The genes are TRBV19 and TRBJ2-7; D ambiguous. The germline gives CDR1 LNHDA, CDR2 SQIVND (reference sequence). V shed 2 bases and J shed 4 bases, with 12 bases lying between them. This CDR3 spans 14 amino acids. The CDR3 protein is CASSIRASEYEQYF. For the CDR3, the DNA is TGTGCCAGTAGTATACGAGCGAGCGAATACGAGCAGTACTTC.

With respect to this clone: Other DNA sequences in this sample translate to the same CDR3. V gene TRBV9 combines with J gene TRBJ2-1; no clear D gene. With 0 bases removed from V and 6 bases from J, the gap between germline ends came to 7 bases. This CDR3 contains 13 residues. From germline, CDR1 is SGDLS and CDR2 YYNGEE. For the CDR3, the DNA is TGTGCCAGCAGCGTAGGTGCGGTCAATGAGCAGTTCTTC. It translates to CASSVGAVNEQFF.

V usage is TRBV9 and J usage is TRBJ2-5; 9 positions match TRBD1. CDR1 and CDR2 (germline): SGDLS, YYNGEE. The junction had 5 bases not matched to a gene; V was cut back by 0 bases and J by 2 bases. This CDR3 contains 16 residues. This CDR3 reads CASSVAGTGIQETQYF. The CDR3 bases are TGTGCCAGCAGCGTAGCTGGGACAGGGATACAAGAGACCCAGTACTTC.

The CDR3 DNA follows: TGTGCCAGTAGTAGCTCGGGGGGGGCTGCTCAGCCCCAGCATTTT. Amino acid sequence: CASSSSGGAAQPQHF. The chain employs TRBV19 and TRBJ1-5; D perhaps matches TRBD1 (6 bases). Germline assignment: CDR1 LNHDA and CDR2 SQIVND (reference sequence). The CDR3 extends over 15 amino acids. Trimming left V 4 bases short and J 6 bases short, with 16 bases between.

The chain combines TRBV7-9 with TRBJ2-1; 9 bases map to TRBD2. The V and J ends lost 5 bases and 4 bases, in that order; junction bases with no gene match: 9. Germline-derived CDR1 and CDR2 are SEHNR and FQNEAQ (reference sequence). This CDR3 region has 16 residues. The CDR3 DNA sequence: TGTGCCAGCAGCGATTTAGCGGGAGTTCGGTACAATGAGCAGTTCTTC. Protein: CASSDLAGVRYNEQFF.

V and J are TRBV10-3 and TRBJ2-3; 8 bases match TRBD1. The CDR3 has 12 amino acids. CDR1 ENHRY and CDR2 SYGVKD come from the germline V gene. J gave up 5 bases and V 7 bases, and 2 bases lay outside the gene matches. The CDR3 sequence: CAITGTGDTQYF. In DNA, the CDR3 is TGTGCCATCACGGGGACAGGAGATACGCAGTATTTT.

The chain combines TRBV9 with TRBJ2-7; 9 bases line up with TRBD1. Looked up from germline, CDR1 is SGDLS and CDR2 is YYNGEE. CDR3 length: 15 residues. V was clipped by 0 bases and J by 3 bases; unmatched bases: 4. The CDR3 protein is CASSVDGTGSYEQYF. In nucleotides, the CDR3 is TGTGCCAGCAGCGTAGATGGGACAGGGAGCTACGAGCAGTACTTC.

The chain couples TRBV5-6 to TRBJ2-7; possible D gene TRBD2, 6 bases. CDR3 size: 12 residues. Germline assignment: CDR1 SGHDT and CDR2 YYEEEE. V was pared by 3 bases and J by 6 bases, with 10 bases between. The CDR3: CASSYYGGEQYF. The CDR3 nucleotides are TGTGCCAGCAGCTATTACGGGGGCGAGCAGTACTTC.